This is a list of T cell receptor beta chains from one sample in a study of blood T cells in healthy people across ages. TCRdb reprocessed the 5' RACE reads via MiXCR and lists one record per CDR3 protein. The table records some 1.4 million distinct CDR3 sequences, roughly 45% of them present only once. Input material: blood. The receptors come from a woman under 30 in good health. Both conserved end residues are trimmed from each CDR3.

v_gene: TRBV6-1
j_gene: TRBJ2-7
CDR3aa: ASRERPTSSYEQY

v_gene: TRBV6-2/TRBV6-3
j_gene: TRBJ2-3
CDR3aa: ASGPGGPSTDTQY

v_gene: TRBV4-1
j_gene: TRBJ2-7
CDR3aa: ASSQDSGAGDYEQY

v_gene: TRBV20-1
j_gene: TRBJ1-5
CDR3aa: SAGTGGGQPQH

v_gene: TRBV20-1
j_gene: TRBJ2-1
CDR3aa: SAEPPSGNYNEQF

v_gene: TRBV5-1
j_gene: TRBJ1-4
CDR3aa: ASSLGRATTNEKLF

v_gene: TRBV27
j_gene: TRBJ2-7
CDR3aa: ASSPLADSSYEQY

v_gene: TRBV18
j_gene: .
CDR3aa: ASSPRKNQAQETQY

v_gene: TRBV18
j_gene: TRBJ2-7
CDR3aa: ASSPLVNNEQY

v_gene: TRBV20-1
j_gene: TRBJ1-6
CDR3aa: SARGTMRYYNSPLH

v_gene: TRBV9
j_gene: TRBJ2-3
CDR3aa: ASSVGRGSTDTQY

v_gene: TRBV20-1
j_gene: TRBJ1-5
CDR3aa: SARDSGWLINQPQH

v_gene: TRBV9
j_gene: TRBJ2-7
CDR3aa: ASSAEGVIPGEQY

v_gene: TRBV28
j_gene: TRBJ1-1
CDR3aa: ASSLSPMGPNTEAF

v_gene: TRBV5-4
j_gene: TRBJ2-5
CDR3aa: ASSLDSYQETQY